This T cell receptor beta chain was captured in a study of cytomegalovirus exposure and HLA in healthy donors (dated by TCRdb to between 2016 and 2019). About the full investigation: In an earlier analysis of under 600 of the donors, around 290 Gb of sequence data and approximately 120 million unique TCR beta sequences from 150 million to 200 million T cells were reported. Rather than using new phenotypic data, the later analysis identified candidate immune exposures from TCR beta sequences and from how often those sequences occurred across donors. Both class I and class II loci were covered by HLA typing, at four-digit resolution. The aim of the study was to test whether cataloging public T cell receptors could identify signatures of past pathogen exposure. Genome-wide SNP genotypes for about 60% of the roughly 670 donors were used in a later genetic analysis, which treated that subset as a discovery cohort. Because of strong linkage in the cohort, roughly five DR-DQ haplotypes were treated as single units for association and clustering. Donor age, sex, ethnicity and CMV serostatus were compiled alongside the repertoire data. An earlier analysis of about 600 of the donors used high-throughput TCR beta sequencing to judge whether each TCR beta V gene segment behaved as functional or pseudogenic. Of the 350 to 450 genotyped donors, over 70% fell in the genetic ancestry cluster associated with self-reported Caucasian donors. The number of donors typed differed by locus, with about 629-640 for A, B, C, DRB1 and DQB1, roughly 550 for DQA1, over 600 for DPA1, and approximately 470 for DPB1. About 280 gigabases of sequencing data and approximately 91 million unique TCR sequences made up an early release that covered 640 HLA-typed donors. To predict cytomegalovirus infection status, the study combined high-throughput TCR immunosequencing, statistical association of individual TCRs with disease status, and machine learning. Every discovery cohort repertoire had been produced on one sequencing platform. Among under 450 genotyped donors of the cohort, an average of about 240,000 unique TCR beta nucleotide sequences were sequenced per donor, about a sixth of them non-productive. A separate validation cohort of 100 to 150 different subjects was used in addition to the roughly 670-subject first cohort. Using immunosequencing, the study profiled T cell repertoires from 666 subjects and related those repertoires to cytomegalovirus serostatus. In a later analysis, previously published TCR beta repertoires from 550 to 700 donors were re-analyzed and high-resolution HLA genotyping was added so that TCR occurrence patterns could be studied. Overall study outcomes, separate from this receptor: Linkage disequilibrium might explain the correlated functional status among segregating V segments, but an unknown experimental factor could not be excluded. According to a later genetic analysis, donors in an Asian-associated ancestry cluster had fewer N-insertions in productive TCRs than the approximately 650-donor mean. In a later analysis, the rate of TCR association differed among HLA loci, with DRB1 alleles having the most associated TCRs and HLA-C alleles having the fewest. In vitro tests confirmed that a few of the cytomegalovirus-associated TCR beta chains recognize cytomegalovirus antigens. Cytomegalovirus status was reported to be diagnosed by the classifier with high specificity and sensitivity in both the original and validation cohorts. The authors suggested that the approach could potentially be extended to other disease states and immunological phenotypes. Sequencing depth was assumed to be roughly uniform across donors in the presence/absence analyses, though that assumption may not hold. The sequencing pipeline was judged likely to have produced a cluster of highly shared sequence variants as a technical artifact. Compared with equally common non-associated chains, HLA-associated TCR beta chains in a later analysis were more clonally expanded and had lower generation probabilities. Some 16 rarely observed V segments, including chromosome 9 orphons, were excluded from the earlier analysis of 550 to 700 of the donors because counts were too low. Immune exposure information for the cohort was limited to CMV serostatus. In an earlier analysis of approximately 600 of the donors, most TCR beta V segments were observed in productive rearrangements about 87% or about 30% of the time, broadly matching IMGT annotations. In the study, around 150 TCR beta chains were listed as associated with cytomegalovirus. In a later analysis, some 18,000 TCR beta sequences were associated with specific HLA alleles at a false discovery rate of 0.05. In this cohort, only TCR beta chains were sequenced, and detectable features were limited by the absence of alpha or paired-chain data. According to a later analysis, parvovirus B19, influenza, CMV and Epstein-Barr virus appeared linked to several top co-occurrence clusters. Most CMV-associated TCR beta chains appeared to be HLA-restricted in a later analysis, and the HLA associations seemed to be driven largely by CMV exposure. When HLA alleles, especially DR and DQ, strongly co-occurred, TCR associations were difficult to assign to individual alleles. An association between a missense DCLRE1C variant and V-gene and J-gene trimming of TCR beta chains was found in a later genetic analysis and replicated in an independent cohort. Because HLA typing was missing for some donors at each locus, association tests included only the typed subset. Most TCR sequences were seen in very few donors, while some public TCRs were found in many individuals. The 87-base-pair reads could not distinguish some IMGT-functional V segments, including TRBV6-2 and TRBV6-3, so those segments were excluded. A further reported finding was that TCR beta sequences accurately predicted the HLA-A and HLA-B alleles for most subjects in the first cohort.

The method was the immunoSEQ multiplex PCR assay. A mixture of 60 forward primers for TCR Vbeta segments and 13 reverse primers for TCR Jbeta segments was used in the multiplex PCR. Amplification of the CDR3 region of rearranged TCR beta genes was performed with a multiplex PCR assay on genomic DNA. On the Illumina HiSeq System, the amplified TCR beta libraries were sequenced as 87-base-pair reads. Under the source paper's analysis protocol: A later analysis tallied around 87 million unique TCR beta chains across the approximately 670 repertoires, and about 12 million of those chains were shared by two or more donors. To remove PCR and sequencing errors, raw reads were error-corrected and collapsed into unique sequences using a nearest-neighbor algorithm that merged closely related sequences. V, D and J gene segments were assigned by aligning CDR3 sequences to IMGT reference sequences. For a sequence to be retained, at least a six-nucleotide match to both a V gene segment and a J gene segment was required. A rearrangement was called productive if the CDR3 had no stop codons and remained in frame with V and J, and every other rearrangement was called non-productive. Following IMGT convention, CDR3 was defined as the stretch from the second conserved V-encoded cysteine up to the conserved J-encoded phenylalanine. The earlier analysis of roughly 590 of the donors excluded any sequence lacking an unambiguous match to a single V gene segment. In an earlier analysis of 587 of the donors, a V segment was called functional when productive rearrangements were above 56.7%, and segregating when the standard deviation between donors exceeded 5%. A statistical classification framework was built for diagnosing cytomegalovirus status from the catalog of TCR beta chain sequences. In a later analysis, V and J genes were assigned by comparing TCR nucleotide sequences against IMGT/GENE-DB human TR gene sequences. In a later analysis, CDR3 sequences and most-parsimonious VDJ recombination scenarios were assigned using the TCRdist pipeline. In a later analysis, every TCR beta chain was defined by the combination of its CDR3 amino acid sequence and its V-gene family, and reads without a unique V-gene family were dropped. In a later analysis, 450 to 600 highly shared, low-generation-probability nucleotide sequences were removed to address suspected cross-contamination and a sequencing artifact. In a later analysis, a clonal expansion index for each public chain was calculated from normalized within-repertoire ranks of inferred template counts. In a later analysis, generation probabilities were computed with a VDJ recombination model fitted to out-of-frame rearrangements, and the resulting probabilities were checked against IGoR. Hypergeometric tests were used in a later analysis to score TCR-TCR, TCR-HLA and TCR-CMV co-occurrence, with a repertoire-size bias correction applied to the TCR pairs. A later analysis estimated false discovery rates by permuting HLA or CMV assignments 20 times. In a later analysis, co-occurring TCRs were grouped using DBSCAN, with TCRdist sequence similarity added in when clustering inside HLA-allele-positive subsets. Repertoires with fewer than 30,000 or more than 120,000 public chains, plus five repertoires with anomalous nucleotide sharing, were excluded from co-occurrence clustering. TCRdb's version of the immuneACCESS table is confined to in-frame rearrangements and falls short of the full clone set. An unresolved V gene accounts for under half of the shortfall where checked; the remainder is of unknown origin. V, J and clone size reflect that table, while D and trimming were determined from the DNA. The sample table shows 60,000 to 85,000 clones, and 60% to 85% are seen once. The ten largest make up less than 2% of the sample.

In total, around 600 healthy bone marrow donors made up the cohort. All cohort members were sampled while nominally healthy, although unrecorded immune exposures were likely present. The donor tested CMV seronegative and was one of the 352 seronegative cohort members. Every donor gave a peripheral blood sample, and the peripheral blood mononuclear cells from that sample were used for TCR beta sequencing. Genomic DNA extraction from the blood cell samples was performed with the Qiagen DNeasy Blood Extraction Kit. The CDR3 numbers 15 residues from cysteine through phenylalanine. The kept DNA is CDR3 alone, 45 bases in frame from the first base. Reading the germline V gene (reference sequence) gives CDR1 SGHAT and CDR2 FQDESV. For this chain, trimming is 2 bases at the V end and 1 base at the J end, and the number of junction bases without a gene match is 5. There are a few counts of this clone. Its antigen is unknown. Base qualities are not at hand, and no much larger clone is one base apart.

The receptor's source is a man in his forties in good health and CMV-seronegative. The chain joins TRBV11-1 to TRBJ2-7, with 7 bases in between that match TRBD2. Sequenced material: PBMCs. The DNA sequence is TGTGCCAGCAGCTTAATCGGCGGGAGTTCCTACGAGCAGTACTTC. This encodes CASSLIGGSSYEQYF.